This entry lists 9 T cell receptor beta chains sequenced from one sample in a study of T cell responses to AZD1222 COVID-19 vaccine. Method: immunoSEQ multiplex PCR; TCRdb's copy keeps in-frame clones and lacks some. The sample has 130,000 to 150,000 clones; approximately 86% are singletons. This specimen was peripheral blood, taken 28 days after the second dose of the MenACWY control vaccine. Receptor source: an adult who received the MenACWY meningococcal vaccine as a control.

The chain carries TRBV2 and TRBJ2-5; D is possibly TRBD2 (5 bases). Germline V gene data show CDR1 as SNHLY and CDR2 as FYNNEI. The CDR3 loop spans 15 amino acids. Trimming took off 3 bases at V and 5 bases at J, with 16 bases between the two ends. This CDR3 reads CASSEQGSPGETQYF. As DNA, the CDR3 is TGTGCCAGCAGTGAGCAAGGCAGCCCGGGGGAGACCCAGTACTTC.

The rearrangement uses TRBV7-9 and TRBJ1-4; unclear D gene. Germline CDR1 and CDR2: SEHNR and FQNEAQ (reference sequence). Trimming stripped 5 bases from V and 6 bases from J, with 13 bases between. The CDR3 contains 14 residues. Here the CDR3 reads CASSRSGSDEKLFF. CDR3 bases: TGTGCCAGCAGCCGTAGTGGTTCGGATGAAAAACTGTTTTTT.

This chain links TRBV10-3 with TRBJ2-7, with 8 bases lining up with TRBD1. There are 14 residues in the CDR3. After removal of 2 bases from V and 2 bases from J, the junction contained 2 bases not matched to a gene. Germline-derived CDR1 and CDR2 are ENHRY and SYGVKD. The CDR3 is CAISETGGTYEQYF. The CDR3 DNA reads TGTGCCATCAGTGAGACAGGGGGGACCTACGAGCAGTACTTC.

The V call is TRBV5-1, the J call TRBJ1-4, with 7 bases identical to TRBD1. The CDR3 runs to 15 residues. Germline-derived CDR1 and CDR2 are SGHRS and YFSETQ. V lost 4 bases, J lost 5 bases, and 8 bases stayed unmatched. CDR3 region: CASSLPTGQNEKLFF. As DNA, the CDR3 is TGCGCCAGCAGCCTCCCGACAGGGCAAAATGAAAAACTGTTTTTT.

The rearrangement uses TRBV18 and TRBJ2-7; no reliable D call. CDR3 length equals 14 residues. Germline CDR1 KGHSH, CDR2 LQKENI. Trimming took 3 bases from V and 0 from J, leaving 9 bases between them. CDR3 sequence reads: CASSPLDTSYEQYF. The CDR3 region has the DNA TGTGCCAGCTCACCCCTAGATACCTCCTACGAGCAGTACTTC.

The chain recombines TRBV6-2 or TRBV6-3 with TRBJ2-7, with D unresolved. Trimming stripped 0 bases from V and 3 bases from J, with 9 bases between. The CDR3 length is 14 residues. Germline values: CDR1 MNHEY, CDR2 SVGEGT. This CDR3 is CASSYSRANYEQYF. The CDR3 DNA reads TGTGCCAGCAGTTACTCCAGAGCAAACTACGAGCAGTACTTC.

The V call is TRBV19, the J call TRBJ1-5, with TRBD1 matching 7 bases. Per the germline V gene, CDR1 is LNHDA and CDR2 is SQIVND (reference sequence). Trimming took 6 bases from V and 5 from J; bases not matched to a gene: 13. The CDR3 spans 16 residues. The CDR3 here is CASRPFYRGGYQPQHF. The DNA of the CDR3 is TGTGCCAGTAGGCCCTTTTACAGGGGAGGGTATCAGCCCCAGCATTTT.

This rearrangement joins TRBV11-3 to TRBJ2-7; D gene unclear. The CDR3 totals 13 residues. V was shortened by 1 base and J by 5 bases, with 9 bases between the two germline ends. Per the germline V gene, CDR1 is SGHNT and CDR2 is YENEEA. The CDR3 DNA follows: TGTGCCAGCAGCTTAGGACGGTGGGACGAGCAGTACTTC. Translated, it gives CASSLGRWDEQYF.

The rearrangement uses TRBV2 and TRBJ2-3; D remains ambiguous. Trimming shortened V by 6 bases and J by 0 bases, and 7 bases separated the two germline ends. CDR1 and CDR2 from the germline V gene are SNHLY and FYNNEI. This CDR3 comprises 13 residues. The CDR3 protein is CASRHDSTDTQYF. CDR3 nucleotide sequence: TGTGCCAGCAGGCATGACAGCACAGATACGCAGTATTTT.